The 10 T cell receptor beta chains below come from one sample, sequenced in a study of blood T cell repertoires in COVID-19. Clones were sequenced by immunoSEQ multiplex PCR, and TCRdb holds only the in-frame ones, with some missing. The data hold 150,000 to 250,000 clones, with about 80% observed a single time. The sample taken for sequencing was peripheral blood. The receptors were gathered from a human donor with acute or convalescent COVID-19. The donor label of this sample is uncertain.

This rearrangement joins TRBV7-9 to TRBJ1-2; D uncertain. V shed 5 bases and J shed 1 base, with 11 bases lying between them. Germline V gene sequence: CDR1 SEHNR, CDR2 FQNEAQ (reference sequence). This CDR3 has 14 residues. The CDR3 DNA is TGTGCCAGCAGCCGCGGGCTTTATAACTATGGCTACACCTTC. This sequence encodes CASSRGLYNYGYTF.

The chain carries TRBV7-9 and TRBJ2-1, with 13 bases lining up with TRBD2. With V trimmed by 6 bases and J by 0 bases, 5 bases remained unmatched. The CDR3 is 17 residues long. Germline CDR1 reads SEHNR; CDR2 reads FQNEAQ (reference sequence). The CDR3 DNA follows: TGTGCCAGCAGTCCACTAGCGGGAGGGCCCTCCTACAATGAGCAGTTCTTC. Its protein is CASSPLAGGPSYNEQFF.

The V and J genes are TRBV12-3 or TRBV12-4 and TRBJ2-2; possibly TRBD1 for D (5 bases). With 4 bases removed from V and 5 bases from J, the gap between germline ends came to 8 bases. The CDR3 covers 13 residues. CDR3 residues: CASSSSGTGELFF. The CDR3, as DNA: TGTGCCAGCAGTTCCTCAGGGACCGGGGAGCTGTTTTTT.

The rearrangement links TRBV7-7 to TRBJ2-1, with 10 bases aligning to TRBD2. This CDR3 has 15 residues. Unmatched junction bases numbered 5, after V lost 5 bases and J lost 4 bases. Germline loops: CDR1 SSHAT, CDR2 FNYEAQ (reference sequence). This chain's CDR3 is CASSPTLAGYNEQFF. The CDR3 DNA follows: TGTGCCAGCAGCCCCACACTAGCGGGGTACAATGAGCAGTTCTTC.

The CDR3 nucleotides read TGTGCCAGCAGCGCTCCCTCCGGGACTAGCGGGAGTCATGAGCAGTTCTTC. This gives the protein CASSAPSGTSGSHEQFF. The chain uses TRBV7-3 and TRBJ2-1, with 14 positions matching TRBD2. This CDR3 spans 17 amino acids. V lost 5 bases and J lost 8; bases outside the gene matches: 11. The germline CDR1 and CDR2 sequences are SGHTA and FQGTGA. The full variable domain, completed using reference TRBV7-3 and TRBJ2-1, is GAGVSQTPSNKVTEKGKYVELRCDPISGHTALYWYRQSLGQGPEFLIYFQGTGAADDSGLPNDRFFAVRPEGSVSTLKIQRTERGDSAVYLCASSAPSGTSGSHEQFFGPGTRLTVL.

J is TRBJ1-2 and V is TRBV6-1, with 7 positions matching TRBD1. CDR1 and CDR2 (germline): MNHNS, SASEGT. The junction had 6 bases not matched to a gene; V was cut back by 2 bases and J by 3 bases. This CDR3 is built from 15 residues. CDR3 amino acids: CASSERGGSHYGYTF. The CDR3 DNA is TGTGCCAGCAGTGAAAGAGGGGGCAGTCACTATGGCTACACCTTC.

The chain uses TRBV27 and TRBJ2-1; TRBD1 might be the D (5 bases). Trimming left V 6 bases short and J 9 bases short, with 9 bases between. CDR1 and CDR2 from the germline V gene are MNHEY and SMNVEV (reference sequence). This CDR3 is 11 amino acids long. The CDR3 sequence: CASRGLSEQFF. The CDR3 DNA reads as TGTGCCAGCAGGGGGCTAAGTGAGCAGTTCTTC.

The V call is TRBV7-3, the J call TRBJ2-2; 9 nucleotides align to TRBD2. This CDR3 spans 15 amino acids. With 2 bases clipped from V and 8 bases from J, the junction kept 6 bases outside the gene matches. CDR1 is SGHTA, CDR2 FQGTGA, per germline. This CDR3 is CASSLYLAGKGELFF. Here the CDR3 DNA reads TGTGCCAGCAGCTTATATCTAGCGGGGAAGGGGGAGCTGTTTTTT. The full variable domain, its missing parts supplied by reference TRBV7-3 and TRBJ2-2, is GAGVSQTPSNKVTEKGKYVELRCDPISGHTALYWYRQSLGQGPEFLIYFQGTGAADDSGLPNDRFFAVRPEGSVSTLKIQRTERGDSAVYLCASSLYLAGKGELFFGEGSRLTVL.

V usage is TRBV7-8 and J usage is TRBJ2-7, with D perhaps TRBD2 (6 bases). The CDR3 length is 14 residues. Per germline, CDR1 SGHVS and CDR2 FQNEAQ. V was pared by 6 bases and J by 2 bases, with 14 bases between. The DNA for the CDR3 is TGTGCCAGCAGGGTCCAGGAGGGCCCCTACGAGCAGTACTTC. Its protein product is CASRVQEGPYEQYF.

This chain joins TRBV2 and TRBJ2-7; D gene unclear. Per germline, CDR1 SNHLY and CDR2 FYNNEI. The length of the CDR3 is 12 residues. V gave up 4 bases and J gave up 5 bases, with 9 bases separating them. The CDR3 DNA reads TGTGCCAGCAGTGGTTCCTATAACGAGCAGTACTTC. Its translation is CASSGSYNEQYF.